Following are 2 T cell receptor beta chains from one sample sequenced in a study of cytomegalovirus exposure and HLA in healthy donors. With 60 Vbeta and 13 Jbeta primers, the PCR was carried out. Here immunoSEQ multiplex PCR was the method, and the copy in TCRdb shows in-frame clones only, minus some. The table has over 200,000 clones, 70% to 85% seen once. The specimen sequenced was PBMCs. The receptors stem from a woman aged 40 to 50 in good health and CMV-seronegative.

Here the CDR3 reads CASSNDRPGWETQYF. The CDR3 DNA follows: TGTGCCAGTAGTAACGACAGGCCGGGGTGGGAGACCCAGTACTTC. The chain combines TRBV19 with TRBJ2-5, with D possibly being TRBD1 (6 bases). CDR1 is LNHDA, CDR2 SQIVND, per germline (reference sequence). The CDR3 contains 15 residues. Trimming shortened V by 4 bases and J by 5 bases, and 17 bases separated the two germline ends.

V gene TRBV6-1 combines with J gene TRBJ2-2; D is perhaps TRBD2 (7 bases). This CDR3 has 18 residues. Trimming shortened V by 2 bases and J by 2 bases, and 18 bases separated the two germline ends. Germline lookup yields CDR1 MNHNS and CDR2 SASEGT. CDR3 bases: TGTGCCAGCAGTGAAAGGGGGGGAAGGGCCGGAAACACCGGGGAGCTGTTTTTT. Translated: CASSERGGRAGNTGELFF.